This TCR beta chain was identified during a study of shared T cell receptors in the human thymus. CDR1 and CDR2 (germline): SGHDT, YYEEEE. V lost 4 bases, J lost 0 bases, and 17 bases lay in between. This CDR3 comprises 17 residues. Repertoires were generated with immunoSEQ multiplex PCR, while TCRdb's copy carries only in-frame clones and drops some. The repertoire includes 700,000 or so clones, 75% to 90% of them detected once, and around 0.0094% sits in the top ten. The sample also formed part of further work on human thymus T cells. This second study notes: Resected material from corrective heart surgery provided the thymus tissue analysed. The authors found apparently biased V and J gene usage in thymic and blood repertoires.

The source is a girl less than two years old with a congenital heart defect. Material: thymocytes. The J gene is TRBJ1-5, the V gene TRBV5-6, with D unclear. CDR3 residues: CASSPSTREDSNQPQHF. CDR3 bases: TGTGCCAGCAGCCCGTCGACTAGGGAAGATAGCAATCAGCCCCAGCATTTT.